The 32 T cell receptor beta chains below were found in one sample sequenced in a study of cytotoxic CD8 clonotypes in ibrutinib-treated CLL. Clones were read by immunoSEQ multiplex PCR, and TCRdb kept only the in-frame ones, dropping some. The repertoire holds some 100,000 clones, with roughly 60% as singletons. The sample was PBMCs, taken after 24 months of ibrutinib treatment. These receptor sequences come from a human donor with chronic lymphocytic leukemia.

The genes are TRBV5-8 and TRBJ1-3; D is unclear. V dropped 0 bases and J dropped 0 bases, with 10 bases sitting between them. The germline CDR1 and CDR2 sequences are SGHTS and YDEGEE. The CDR3 consists of 16 residues. The CDR3 loop reads CASSLATLSSGNTIYF. For the CDR3, the DNA is TGTGCCAGCAGCTTGGCCACCCTAAGCTCTGGAAACACCATATATTTT.

The chain joins TRBV6-4 to TRBJ1-4; D is unresolved. The V gene lost 7 bases and the J gene lost 5 bases, with 20 bases spanning the gap. Per the germline V gene, CDR1 is MRHNA and CDR2 is SNTAGT. CDR3 length: 16 residues. This CDR3 reads CASTYVIPPENEKLFF. Written as DNA, the CDR3 is TGTGCCAGCACTTATGTCATCCCGCCGGAAAATGAAAAACTGTTTTTT.

This clone came up once. The gene calls are TRBV5-6 and TRBJ2-6, with no clear D. This CDR3 has 15 residues. V was pared by 1 base and J by 2 bases, with 7 bases between. The germline V gene encodes CDR1 SGHDT and CDR2 YYEEEE. CDR3 nucleotide sequence: TGTGCCAGCAGCTTGACCCCAACTGGGGCCAACGTCCTGACTTTC. Translation: CASSLTPTGANVLTF.

The chain joins TRBV29-1 to TRBJ2-2, with D perhaps matching TRBD1 or TRBD2 (6 bases each). CDR1 and CDR2 from the germline V gene are SQVTM and ANQGSEA. The CDR3 sequence is 14 residues long. V was clipped by 3 bases and J by 7 bases, with 15 bases between them. The CDR3 region is CSVEGGTTLGELFF. The CDR3 DNA reads TGCAGCGTTGAGGGGGGCACAACGCTCGGGGAGCTGTTTTTT.

This clone occurred a few times. V and J are TRBV11-3 and TRBJ2-7; 7 bases align to TRBD1. Trimming cost V 4 bases and J 0 bases; bases outside gene matches: 12. Germline V gives CDR1 SGHNT, CDR2 YENEEA. This CDR3 has 17 residues. The CDR3 loop is CASSSPTQGIYSYEQYF. The CDR3 DNA sequence: TGTGCCAGCAGCTCCCCCACACAGGGGATTTACTCCTACGAGCAGTACTTC.

This clone was detected a few times. The chain employs TRBV9 and TRBJ2-2, with D unclear. Germline V gene lookup returns CDR1 SGDLS and CDR2 YYNGEE. This CDR3 contains 13 residues. Between the trimmed V and J ends, which lost 3 bases and 2 bases, there was a span of 5 bases. This CDR3 is CASSAFNTGELFF. The CDR3, as DNA: TGTGCCAGCAGCGCTTTTAACACCGGGGAGCTGTTTTTT.

V gene TRBV2 combines with J gene TRBJ2-6, with D perhaps matching TRBD1 or TRBD2 (5 bases each). The germline CDR1 and CDR2 sequences are SNHLY and FYNNEI. Trimming shortened V by 5 bases and J by 4 bases, and 15 bases separated the two germline ends. This CDR3 is built from 16 residues. Here the CDR3 DNA reads TGTGCCAGCAGTTTGACCGGGACGCGAGGGGCCAACGTCCTGACTTTC. Its protein product is CASSLTGTRGANVLTF.

The rearrangement links TRBV18 to TRBJ1-1; weak D call: TRBD1 (5 bases). This CDR3 region has 15 residues. Trimming removed 5 bases from V and 1 base from J, with 14 bases in between. Germline V CDR1 and CDR2: KGHSH, LQKENI. The DNA for the CDR3 is TGTGCCAGCTCAGCCTCAGACAGCGCGAACACTGAAGCTTTCTTT. Translating gives CASSASDSANTEAFF. Filled out from reference TRBV18 and TRBJ1-1, the complete variable domain reads NAGVMQNPRHLVRRRGQEARLRCSPMKGHSHVYWYRQLPEEGLKFMVYLQKENIIDESGMPKERFSAEFPKEGPSILRIQQVVRGDSAAYFCASSASDSANTEAFFGQGTRLTVV.

This chain uses TRBV7-2 with TRBJ2-3; D is ambiguous. V lost 5 bases and J 7 bases, leaving 19 bases between the germline ends. There are 15 residues in the CDR3. Germline V CDR1 and CDR2: SGHTA, FQGNSA. Here the CDR3 DNA reads TGTGCCAGCAGCCCTACACTTCGGCACATAAATACGCAGTATTTT. Its translation is CASSPTLRHINTQYF.

The rearrangement joins TRBV10-2 to TRBJ1-1, with D possibly matching TRBD1 (5 bases). V lost 5 bases, J lost 1 base, and 8 bases lay in between. Germline loops: CDR1 WSHSY, CDR2 SAAADI. This CDR3 has 13 residues. The CDR3 here is CASSLGPNTEAFF. CDR3 nucleotides: TGCGCCAGCAGTCTGGGACCGAACACTGAAGCTTTCTTT.

This clone was counted a few times. V and J are TRBV4-1 and TRBJ2-3; 8 bases are a match to TRBD1. V trimming: 2 bases; J trimming: 2 bases; junction bases outside the gene matches: 3. The CDR3 runs 15 residues. Germline CDR1 reads MGHRA; CDR2 reads YSYEKL. CDR3 residues: CASSQTDRATDTQYF. In DNA, the CDR3 is TGCGCCAGCAGCCAAACGGACAGGGCCACAGATACGCAGTATTTT.

The J gene is TRBJ1-1, the V gene TRBV4-1; the D gene is possibly TRBD1 (6 bases). Germline loops: CDR1 MGHRA, CDR2 YSYEKL. This CDR3 is built from 16 residues. Deletions cut 0 bases from V and 1 base from J, with 12 bases between. The CDR3 reads CASSQDWAGENTEAFF. In nucleotides, the CDR3 is TGCGCCAGCAGCCAAGATTGGGCAGGGGAGAACACTGAAGCTTTCTTT.

This clone was counted only a few times. The chain couples TRBV5-1 to TRBJ1-1, with no clear D. The CDR3 is 14 residues long. The V gene's germline CDR1 is SGHRS and CDR2 YFSETQ. V was pared by 4 bases and J by 1 base, with 11 bases between. In DNA form, the CDR3 reads TGCGCCAGCAGCGCCGGAGGTGGGAACACTGAAGCTTTCTTT. Translated: CASSAGGGNTEAFF.

The chain has TRBV9 and TRBJ2-7; D not certain. In germline, CDR1 is SGDLS, CDR2 YYNGEE. V lost 0 bases and J lost 2, with 12 bases in between. CDR3 size: 15 residues. Written as DNA, the CDR3 is TGTGCCAGCAGCGTAGGTGGGTCAGCCCCCTACGAGCAGTACTTC. Translating it yields CASSVGGSAPYEQYF.

This clone was recorded a few times. Other nucleotide sequences from this sample produce the same CDR3. V gene TRBV9 combines with J gene TRBJ2-5; TRBD2 might be the D (6 bases). Germline V gene data show CDR1 as SGDLS and CDR2 as YYNGEE. The CDR3 contains 11 residues. Trimming left V 5 bases short and J 5 bases short, with 7 bases between. In DNA form, the CDR3 reads TGTGCCAGCAGTGCGGGGGAGACCCAGTACTTC. Its translation is CASSAGETQYF.

The chain recombines TRBV11-3 with TRBJ2-5; 7 nucleotides match TRBD2. The V gene's germline CDR1 is SGHNT and CDR2 YENEEA. The CDR3 consists of 14 residues. V lost 5 bases and J lost 1; bases outside the gene matches: 4. This CDR3 reads CASSRGRGQETQYF. DNA for the CDR3: TGTGCCAGCAGCCGGGGGAGGGGCCAAGAGACCCAGTACTTC.

The gene calls are TRBV28 and TRBJ1-2; TRBD1 agrees at 8 bases. J gave up 4 bases and V 6 bases, and 7 bases lay outside the gene matches. Germline CDR1 reads MDHEN; CDR2 reads SYDVKM. CDR3 length: 14 residues. The CDR3 nucleotides read TGTGCCAGCAGCCAGGGGACAGGTCTCTATGGCTACACCTTC. Its translation: CASSQGTGLYGYTF.

The chain recombines TRBV7-7 with TRBJ2-1; D is unresolved. Germline CDR1 reads SSHAT; CDR2 reads FNYEAQ (reference sequence). This CDR3 has 14 residues. The ends were cut back, 1 base at V and 8 bases at J, with 12 bases in the middle. Here the CDR3 reads CASSLDQSLDEQFF. CDR3 bases: TGTGCCAGCAGCTTAGACCAGTCCCTTGATGAGCAGTTCTTC.

This clone was counted only a few times. The chain uses TRBV2 and TRBJ1-5; D may be TRBD1 (5 bases). Looked up from germline, CDR1 is SNHLY and CDR2 is FYNNEI. V was trimmed by 5 bases and J by 4 bases, leaving 12 bases between them. This CDR3 spans 14 amino acids. The CDR3 DNA reads TGTGCCAGCAGTAAGGACAACTTAAATCAGCCCCAGCATTTT. Its translation is CASSKDNLNQPQHF.

The chain combines TRBV19 with TRBJ1-1; 7 nucleotides agree with TRBD1. V shed 4 bases and J 4 bases; nucleotides not matched to a gene: 9. The CDR3 length is 15 residues. The germline V gene encodes CDR1 LNHDA and CDR2 SQIVND (reference sequence). The DNA of the CDR3 is TGTGCCAGTAGTACAGAGCACAGGGGTTTCACTGAAGCTTTCTTT. Its protein is CASSTEHRGFTEAFF.

This chain connects TRBV29-1 to TRBJ2-1; D not resolved. The V end was cut by 5 bases, the J end by 4 bases, with 9 bases between. The CDR3 is 12 amino acids. CDR1 and CDR2 (germline): SQVTM, ANQGSEA. The CDR3 coding sequence is TGCAGCGTTCCAAGAGGTTACAATGAGCAGTTCTTC. Its translation: CSVPRGYNEQFF.

This chain connects TRBV28 to TRBJ2-2; D gene unclear. The CDR3 is 15 amino acids. The V and J ends lost 3 bases and 4 bases respectively, with 12 bases between them. Germline V CDR1 and CDR2: MDHEN, SYDVKM. CDR3 region: CASSFPDSGTGELFF. The DNA for the CDR3 is TGTGCCAGCAGTTTCCCCGACTCGGGCACCGGGGAGCTGTTTTTT.

This clone was found a few times. The V call is TRBV29-1, the J call TRBJ1-1, with 10 bases lining up with TRBD1. CDR1 SQVTM and CDR2 ANQGSEA come from the germline V gene. The V segment lost 6 bases and the J segment 7 bases; nucleotides outside the gene matches: 5. The CDR3 is made up of 12 amino acids. The CDR3, as DNA: TGCAGCGTCAGGACAGGGGGGAGTGAAGCTTTCTTT. It codes for CSVRTGGSEAFF.

The CDR3: CASVYNEQFF. The CDR3 DNA reads TGTGCCAGCGTCTACAATGAGCAGTTCTTC. The chain joins TRBV2 to TRBJ2-1; D unclear. V was clipped by 8 bases and J by 3 bases, with 2 bases between them. Germline CDR1 is SNHLY and CDR2 is FYNNEI. The CDR3 totals 10 residues.

The rearrangement joins TRBV5-1 to TRBJ1-6; possibly TRBD1 for D (5 bases). V was pared by 3 bases and J by 5 bases, with 9 bases between. This CDR3 is built from 14 residues. Germline CDR1 SGHRS, CDR2 YFSETQ. This CDR3 reads CASSSGLDNSPLHF. DNA of the CDR3: TGCGCCAGCAGCTCAGGGTTGGATAATTCACCCCTCCACTTT.

This sequence joins TRBV7-2 and TRBJ1-3; D uncertain. V was pared by 5 bases and J by 0 bases, with 14 bases between. CDR3 size: 16 residues. Germline CDR1 reads SGHTA; CDR2 reads FQGNSA. The CDR3 DNA is TGTGCCAGCAGCCCGCTCTACAGACTCTCTGGAAACACCATATATTTT. This sequence encodes CASSPLYRLSGNTIYF.

The V gene is TRBV20-1, the J gene TRBJ2-3; possibly TRBD1 for D (5 bases). This CDR3 is 11 amino acids long. CDR1 DFQATT and CDR2 SNEGSKA come from the germline V gene (reference sequence). Trimming cost V 6 bases and J 6 bases, with 10 bases left between them. CDR3 bases: TGCAGTGCAAAGGGGCTTGATACGCAGTATTTT. Encoded protein: CSAKGLDTQYF.

The chain joins TRBV9 to TRBJ1-3; D is possibly TRBD1 (5 bases). The CDR3 length is 16 residues. The V end was cut by 0 bases, the J end by 2 bases, with 12 bases between. Per germline, CDR1 SGDLS and CDR2 YYNGEE. CDR3 sequence: CASSVAVRGAGNTIYF. The DNA of the CDR3 is TGTGCCAGCAGCGTAGCGGTGAGAGGGGCTGGAAACACCATATATTTT.

The chain joins TRBV18 to TRBJ1-1; 8 positions match TRBD1. V was pared by 5 bases and J by 0 bases, with 8 bases of the junction left unmatched. Germline assignment: CDR1 KGHSH and CDR2 LQKENI. This CDR3 has 16 residues. This chain's CDR3 is CASSTTGESMNTEAFF. As DNA, the CDR3 is TGTGCCAGCTCAACGACAGGGGAGTCGATGAACACTGAAGCTTTCTTT.

This chain's CDR3 is CASHRAGGLNTQYF. The CDR3 nucleotides read TGTGCCAGCCACAGAGCGGGGGGGTTGAATACGCAGTATTTT. V and J are TRBV2 and TRBJ2-3, with 10 bases aligning to TRBD2. Germline V lookup: CDR1 SNHLY, CDR2 FYNNEI. The trim removed 8 bases at V and 7 bases at J, leaving 9 bases unmatched. The CDR3 has 14 residues.

This rearrangement joins TRBV5-6 to TRBJ1-4, with 9 bases matching TRBD1. CDR1 is SGHDT, CDR2 YYEEEE, per germline. The length of the CDR3 is 15 residues. V dropped 2 bases and J dropped 8; count of bases not matched to a gene: 7. CDR3 sequence (DNA): TGTGCCAGCAGCTTCTTGGACAGGGGCGTCGAAAAACTGTTTTTT. Residues: CASSFLDRGVEKLFF.

This chain links TRBV11-2 with TRBJ2-2; D is ambiguous. V was trimmed by 5 bases and J by 6 bases, leaving 10 bases between them. CDR3 length: 13 residues. Germline lookup yields CDR1 SGHAT and CDR2 FQNNGV. The CDR3 bases are TGTGCCAGCAGCCTCCTCGGCGCCGGGGAGCTGTTTTTT. This translates into CASSLLGAGELFF.